The entry below gives a single T cell receptor beta chain sequence along with its context. The antigen remains unidentified. This sample stems from a study of cytomegalovirus exposure and HLA in healthy donors. On the study more broadly: A data release that came early held approximately 85 million unique TCRs from HLA-typed donors. Findings and limits, study-wide: Sequencing had likely introduced a cluster of highly shared sequence variants as an artifact.

Use of 60 Vbeta and 13 Jbeta primers characterized the PCR. In the original workflow: Around 10 million shared chains were among some 75 million unique TCR beta chains counted in a later analysis. Some clones are missing from TCRdb's copy, which holds only in-frame ones; the method was immunoSEQ multiplex PCR. Clone size and V and J calls were adopted from that table, with D and trimming inferred from the DNA. Of 140,000 to 150,000 clones detected, 75% appear once; the ten largest clones hold 7%. Trimming took 7 bases from V and 0 from J, leaving 10 bases between them. The CDR3 runs 14 residues. Germline assignment: CDR1 MNHEY and CDR2 SVGAGI.

This chain connects TRBV6-5 to TRBJ2-4; D call uncertain. The sample comprised PBMCs. This TCR was sampled from a man younger than 40 in good health and CMV-seronegative. CDR3 protein: CASKSQLAKNIQYF. CDR3 sequence (DNA): TGTGCCAGCAAATCGCAGTTAGCCAAAAACATTCAGTACTTC.